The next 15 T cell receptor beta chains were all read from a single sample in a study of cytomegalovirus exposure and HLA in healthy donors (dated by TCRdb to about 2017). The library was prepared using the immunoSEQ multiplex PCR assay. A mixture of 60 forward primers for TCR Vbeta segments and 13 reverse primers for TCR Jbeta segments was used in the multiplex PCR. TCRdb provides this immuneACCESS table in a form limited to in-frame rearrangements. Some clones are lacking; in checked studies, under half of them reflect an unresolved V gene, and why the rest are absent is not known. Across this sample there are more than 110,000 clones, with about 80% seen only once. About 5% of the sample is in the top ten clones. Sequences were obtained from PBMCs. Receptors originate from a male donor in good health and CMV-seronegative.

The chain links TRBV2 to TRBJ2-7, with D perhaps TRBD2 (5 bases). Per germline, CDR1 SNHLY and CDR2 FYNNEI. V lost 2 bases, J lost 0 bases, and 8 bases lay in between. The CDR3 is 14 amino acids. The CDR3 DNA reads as TGTGCCAGCAGTGAAACTGGGAGCTCCTACGAGCAGTACTTC. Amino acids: CASSETGSSYEQYF.

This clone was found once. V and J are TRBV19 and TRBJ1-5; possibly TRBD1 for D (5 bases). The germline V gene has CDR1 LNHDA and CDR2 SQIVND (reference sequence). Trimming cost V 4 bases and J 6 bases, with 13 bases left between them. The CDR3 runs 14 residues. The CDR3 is CASSRRQSVQPQHF. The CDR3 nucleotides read TGTGCCAGTAGTAGGAGACAGTCCGTTCAGCCCCAGCATTTT.

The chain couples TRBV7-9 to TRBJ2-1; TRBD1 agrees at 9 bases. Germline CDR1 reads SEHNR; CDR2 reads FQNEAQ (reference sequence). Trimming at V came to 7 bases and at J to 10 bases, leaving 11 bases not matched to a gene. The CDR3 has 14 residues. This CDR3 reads CASNSGQGGYEQFF. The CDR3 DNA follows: TGTGCCAGCAACTCGGGACAGGGCGGATACGAGCAGTTCTTC.

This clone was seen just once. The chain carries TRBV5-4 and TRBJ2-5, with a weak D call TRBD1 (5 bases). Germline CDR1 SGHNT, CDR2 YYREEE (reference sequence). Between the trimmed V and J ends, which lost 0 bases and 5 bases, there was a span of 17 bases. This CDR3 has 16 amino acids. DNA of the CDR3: TGTGCCAGCAGCTTGGACCCCGACAGTTTCACCGAGACCCAGTACTTC. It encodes CASSLDPDSFTETQYF.

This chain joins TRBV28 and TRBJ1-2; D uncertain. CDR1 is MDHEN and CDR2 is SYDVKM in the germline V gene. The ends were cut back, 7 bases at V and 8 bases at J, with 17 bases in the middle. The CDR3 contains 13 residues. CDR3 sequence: CASKKAGILGYTF. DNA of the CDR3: TGTGCCAGCAAGAAGGCAGGCATACTGGGCTACACCTTC.

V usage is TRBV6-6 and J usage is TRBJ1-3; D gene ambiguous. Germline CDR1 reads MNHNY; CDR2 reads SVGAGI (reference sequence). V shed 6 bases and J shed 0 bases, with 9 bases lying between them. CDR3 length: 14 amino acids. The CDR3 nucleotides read TGTGCCAGCAGGGGCCGGGACTCTGGAAACACCATATATTTT. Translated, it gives CASRGRDSGNTIYF.

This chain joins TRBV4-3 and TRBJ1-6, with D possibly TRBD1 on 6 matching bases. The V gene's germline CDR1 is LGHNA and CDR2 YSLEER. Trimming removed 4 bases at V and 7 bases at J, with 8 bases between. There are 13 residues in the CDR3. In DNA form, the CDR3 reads TGCGCCAGCAGCCTAAGGGGGAATTCACCCCTCCACTTT. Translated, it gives CASSLRGNSPLHF.

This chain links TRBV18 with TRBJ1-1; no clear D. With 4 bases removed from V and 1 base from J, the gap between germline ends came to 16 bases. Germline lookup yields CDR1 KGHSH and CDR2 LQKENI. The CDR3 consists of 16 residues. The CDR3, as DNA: TGTGCCAGCTCACTCATTGACTCGGGTTGGAACACTGAAGCTTTCTTT. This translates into CASSLIDSGWNTEAFF.

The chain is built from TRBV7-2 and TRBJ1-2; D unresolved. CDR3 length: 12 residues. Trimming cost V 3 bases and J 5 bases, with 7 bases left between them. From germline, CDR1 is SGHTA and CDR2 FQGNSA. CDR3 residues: CASSFEQYGYTF. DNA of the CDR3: TGTGCCAGCAGCTTCGAGCAATATGGCTACACCTTC.

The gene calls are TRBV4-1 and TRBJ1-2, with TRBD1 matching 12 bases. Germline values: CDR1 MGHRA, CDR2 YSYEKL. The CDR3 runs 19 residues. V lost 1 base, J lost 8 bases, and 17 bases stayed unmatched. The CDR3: CASSQGVGGSAGQGAGYTF. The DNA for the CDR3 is TGCGCCAGCAGCCAAGGCGTCGGAGGATCGGCGGGACAGGGGGCCGGCTACACCTTC.

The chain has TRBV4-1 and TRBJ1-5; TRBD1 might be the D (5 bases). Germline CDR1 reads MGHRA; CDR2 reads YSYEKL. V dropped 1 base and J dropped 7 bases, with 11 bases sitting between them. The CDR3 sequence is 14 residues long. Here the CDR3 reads CASSQGQGAQPQHF. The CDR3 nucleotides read TGCGCCAGCAGCCAAGGGCAGGGTGCCCAGCCCCAGCATTTT.

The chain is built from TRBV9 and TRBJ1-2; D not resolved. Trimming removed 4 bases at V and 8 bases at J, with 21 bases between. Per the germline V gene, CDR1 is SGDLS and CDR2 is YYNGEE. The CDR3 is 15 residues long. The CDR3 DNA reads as TGTGCCAGCAGCTCAAGTCCCCATAGACTATGGGGCTACACCTTC. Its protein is CASSSSPHRLWGYTF.

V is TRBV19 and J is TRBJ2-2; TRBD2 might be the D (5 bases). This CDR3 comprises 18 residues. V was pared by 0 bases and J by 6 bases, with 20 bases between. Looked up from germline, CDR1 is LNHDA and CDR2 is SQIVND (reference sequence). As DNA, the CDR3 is TGTGCCAGTAGTATAGAGATGGGCGGACTTGGGATTTCCGGGGAGCTGTTTTTT. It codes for CASSIEMGGLGISGELFF.

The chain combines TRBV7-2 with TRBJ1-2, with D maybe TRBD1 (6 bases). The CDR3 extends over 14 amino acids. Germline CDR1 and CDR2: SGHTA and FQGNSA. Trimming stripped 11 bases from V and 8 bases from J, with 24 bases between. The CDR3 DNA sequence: TGTGCCGGCTCACCCATTGGGGGCCAGGTGGGCTACACCTTC. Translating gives CAGSPIGGQVGYTF.

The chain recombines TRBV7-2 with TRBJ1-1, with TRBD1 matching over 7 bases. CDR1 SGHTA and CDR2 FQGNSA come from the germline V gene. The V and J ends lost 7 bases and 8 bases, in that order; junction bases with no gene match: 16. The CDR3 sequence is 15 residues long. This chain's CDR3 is CASISHQTGEREAFF. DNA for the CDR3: TGTGCCAGCATCTCACATCAAACAGGGGAGAGAGAAGCTTTCTTT.